Reported below is one TCR beta chain. Its antigen is currently unknown. Data came from immunoSEQ multiplex PCR; TCRdb stores just in-frame clones and leaves some out. There are more than 75,000 clones in the sample; 93% occur only once, and roughly 7.1% lies in the top ten. This specimen belongs to a study of siplizumab effects on memory and regulatory T cells. Notes on the study in general: Suppressive function of proliferating Tregs from siplizumab cultures was not confirmed.

Sequences were obtained from CD8+ T cells sorted from blood. The TCR originated in a human donor in good health.

The CDR3, as DNA: TGTGCCAGCAGCTTGGCTTGGACTAGCGGGAGCCAGGCTGAGCAGTTCTTC. Translating gives CASSLAWTSGSQAEQFF. The rearrangement joins TRBV5-6 to TRBJ2-1, with 13 bases aligning to TRBD2. The trim removed 0 bases at V and 9 bases at J, leaving 9 bases unmatched. In germline, CDR1 is SGHDT, CDR2 YYEEEE. The CDR3 extends over 17 amino acids. Full variable domain (outside the CDR3, taken from reference TRBV5-6 and TRBJ2-1): DAGVTQSPTHLIKTRGQQVTLRCSPKSGHDTVSWYQQALGQGPQFIFQYYEEEERQRGNFPDRFSGHQFPNYSSELNVNALLLGDSALYLCASSLAWTSGSQAEQFFGPGTRLTVL.